The text below deals with one TCR beta chain. Germline V lookup: CDR1 LNHDA, CDR2 SQIVND (reference sequence). This CDR3 has 13 residues. Trimming stripped 8 bases from V and 7 bases from J, with 14 bases between. TCRdb analysed the 5' RACE reads with MiXCR anew, one entry per CDR3 protein. The repertoire holds almost 65,000 distinct CDR3 sequences, with over 15% as singletons. This sample is part of a study of HIV-infected patients and healthy controls. The clonotype was recovered from a human donor in good health. Sequencing was performed on CD4+ T cells from blood. The chain couples TRBV19 to TRBJ1-4; tentative D call: TRBD1 (6 bases). The CDR3 sequence is CASGQSEAEKLFF. Written as DNA, the CDR3 is TGTGCCAGTGGACAGTCTGAAGCTGAAAAACTGTTTTTT.